This TCR beta chain was retrieved from a study of T cell repertoires in cytomegalovirus infection. About the study: Both a matching HLA type and CMV infection were indicated by public TCR beta signatures. General study results and limits: Carriage of CMV together with the relevant HLA was identifiable through cumulative public TCR beta family frequency.

There are a few counts of this clonotype. Its specificity is not known. Germline loops: CDR1 KGHSH, CDR2 LQKENI. J lost 4 bases, V lost 4 bases, and 10 bases had no gene match. CDR3 length equals 17 residues. TCRdb used MiXCR to reprocess the reads, holding one entry per CDR3 protein. The profile shows approximately 130,000 distinct CDR3 sequences, roughly a quarter of them singletons. Source material: PBMCs, sequenced either directly or after in vitro stimulation (not recorded which). This TCR was recovered from a human donor in good health (CMV status not recorded). Some clones in this sample may be carry-over from other donors' samples. The rearrangement links TRBV18 to TRBJ2-1, with 10 bases fitting TRBD2. This CDR3 reads CASSLGRTSGQYNEQFF. The CDR3 DNA sequence: TGTGCCAGCTCACTGGGAAGGACTAGCGGACAATACAATGAGCAGTTCTTC.